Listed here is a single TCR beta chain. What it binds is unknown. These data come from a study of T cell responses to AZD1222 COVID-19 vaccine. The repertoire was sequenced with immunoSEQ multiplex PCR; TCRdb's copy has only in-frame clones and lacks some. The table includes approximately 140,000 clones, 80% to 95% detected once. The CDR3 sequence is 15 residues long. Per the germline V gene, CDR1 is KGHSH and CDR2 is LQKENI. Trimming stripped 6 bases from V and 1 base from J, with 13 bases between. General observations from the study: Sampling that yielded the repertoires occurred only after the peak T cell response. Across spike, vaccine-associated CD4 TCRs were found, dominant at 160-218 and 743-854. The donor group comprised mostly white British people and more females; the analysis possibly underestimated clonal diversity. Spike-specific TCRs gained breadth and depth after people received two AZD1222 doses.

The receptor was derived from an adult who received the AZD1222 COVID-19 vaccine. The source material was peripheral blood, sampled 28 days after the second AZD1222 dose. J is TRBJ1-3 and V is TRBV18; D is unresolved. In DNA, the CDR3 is TGTGCCAGCTCCGATGTCTGGGGTTCTGGAAACACCATATATTTT. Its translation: CASSDVWGSGNTIYF.